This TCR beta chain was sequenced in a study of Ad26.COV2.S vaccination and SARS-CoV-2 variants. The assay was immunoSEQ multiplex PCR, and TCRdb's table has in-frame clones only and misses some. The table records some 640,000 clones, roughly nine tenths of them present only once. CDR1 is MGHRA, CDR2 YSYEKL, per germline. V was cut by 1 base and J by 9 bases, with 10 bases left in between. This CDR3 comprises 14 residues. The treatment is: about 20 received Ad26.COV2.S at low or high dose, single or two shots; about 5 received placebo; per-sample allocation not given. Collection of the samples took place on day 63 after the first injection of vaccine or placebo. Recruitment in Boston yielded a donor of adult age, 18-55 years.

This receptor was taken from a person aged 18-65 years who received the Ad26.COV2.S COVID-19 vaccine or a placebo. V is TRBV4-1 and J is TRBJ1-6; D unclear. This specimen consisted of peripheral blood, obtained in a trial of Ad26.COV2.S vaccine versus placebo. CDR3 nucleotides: TGCGCCAGCAGCCAAGGACGGTCGGGTTCACCCCTCCACTTT. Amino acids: CASSQGRSGSPLHF.